One sample yielded the 26 T cell receptor beta chains listed below, sequenced in a study of CXCR3-negative and CXCR3-positive naive CD8 T cells. Preparation of TRB cDNA libraries relied on 5' RACE carrying UMI labels. TCRdb reworked the 5' RACE reads into one entry per CDR3 protein, no DNA. The sample shows tens of thousands of distinct CDR3 sequences, and roughly a tenth sits with its ten largest clones. Sequenced input: memory CD8+ T cells from blood. These TCRs come from a human donor in good health. Some clones in this sample may be carry-over from other donors' samples.

This chain links TRBV7-7 with TRBJ2-1. CDR3 length: 14 amino acids. Germline V gives CDR1 SSHAT, CDR2 FNYEAQ (reference sequence). The CDR3 spells CASSLDRGHNEQFF. Using reference TRBV7-7 and TRBJ2-1 for the parts outside the CDR3, the full variable domain is GAGVSQSPRYKVTKRGQDVTLRCDPISSHATLYWYQQALGQGPEFLTYFNYEAQPDKSGLPSDRFSAERPEGSISTLTIQRTEQRDSAMYRCASSLDRGHNEQFFGPGTRLTVL.

The chain carries TRBV7-9 and TRBJ1-4. Germline CDR1 reads SEHNR; CDR2 reads FQNEAQ (reference sequence). There are 15 residues in the CDR3. CDR3: CASSLFYIEGEKLFF.

The chain joins TRBV7-8 to TRBJ2-1; TCRdb calls TRBD1, which cannot be checked without DNA. The CDR3 has 12 amino acids. The germline V gene has CDR1 SGHVS and CDR2 FQNEAQ. This CDR3 reads CASSLSGVEQFF.

The V gene is TRBV20-1, the J gene TRBJ2-7; the TCRdb call, TRBD1, lacks DNA for checking. CDR1 is DFQATT and CDR2 is SNEGSKA in the germline V gene (reference sequence). CDR3 length: 15 amino acids. CDR3 sequence: CSARDRDRAAYEQYF.

The rearrangement joins TRBV29-1 to TRBJ1-1. This CDR3 is built from 13 residues. Germline lookup yields CDR1 SQVTM and CDR2 ANQGSEA. CDR3 amino acids: CSVRMTENTEAFF. Full variable domain (rest looked up from reference TRBV29-1 and TRBJ1-1): SAVISQKPSRDICQRGTSLTIQCQVDSQVTMMFWYRQQPGQSLTLIATANQGSEATYESGFVIDKFPISRPNLTFSTLTVSNMSPEDSSIYLCSVRMTENTEAFFGQGTRLTVV.

This clonotype is classed as medium-sized by frequency. V usage is TRBV28 and J usage is TRBJ1-5. The CDR3 loop spans 17 amino acids. The germline CDR1 and CDR2 sequences are MDHEN and SYDVKM. CDR3 sequence reads: CASSLRAVVPINQPQHF.

The chain carries TRBV25-1 and TRBJ1-6; the D call from TCRdb, TRBD1, cannot be confirmed without DNA. Per germline, CDR1 MGHDK and CDR2 SYGVNS. The CDR3 contains 15 residues. The CDR3 is CASSEFGGNNSPLHF.

V and J are TRBV29-1 and TRBJ2-1; TCRdb names TRBD1, which stays unverified in the absence of DNA. Germline V gene lookup returns CDR1 SQVTM and CDR2 ANQGSEA. This CDR3 is built from 16 residues. CDR3 amino acids: CSAANAPGQGRNEQFF.

The chain has TRBV28 and TRBJ2-7; with no DNA, the TCRdb D assignment of TRBD1 cannot be verified. The CDR3 extends over 17 amino acids. Germline CDR1 and CDR2: MDHEN and SYDVKM. CDR3 sequence reads: CASSSFQYRDRGHEQYF.

CDR3 residues: CASTNLRDPSRFF. The chain combines TRBV13 with TRBJ2-1; TCRdb returns TRBD1, unconfirmable since there is no DNA. CDR3 length equals 13 residues. The germline V gene encodes CDR1 PRHDT and CDR2 FYEKMQ (reference sequence).

Its frequency marks this clonotype as medium-sized. CDR3 in amino acids: CASSPHFEGEPGNTIYF. The chain is built from TRBV7-6 and TRBJ1-3; TCRdb reports TRBD1, a call that lacks DNA to check it against. Germline CDR1 reads SGHVS; CDR2 reads FNYEAQ. The CDR3 spans 17 residues.

The J gene is TRBJ2-3, the V gene TRBV7-6; absent DNA, TCRdb's TRBD2 call cannot be checked. The germline gives CDR1 SGHVS, CDR2 FNYEAQ. The CDR3 length is 16 residues. The chain's CDR3 is CASSAELAGGPDTQYF.

V is TRBV20-1 and J is TRBJ2-5; there is no DNA to check the TCRdb D call of TRBD1. CDR1 and CDR2 from the germline V gene are DFQATT and SNEGSKA (reference sequence). There are 16 residues in the CDR3. CDR3 sequence reads: CSARGQRSEMWETQYF.

The chain combines TRBV2 with TRBJ1-1. Germline lookup yields CDR1 SNHLY and CDR2 FYNNEI. The length of the CDR3 is 11 residues. This CDR3 is CASSDAGEAFF.

The rearrangement links TRBV10-1 to TRBJ1-1; TCRdb indicates TRBD1, and absent DNA this call remains unverified. CDR1 and CDR2 from the germline V gene are WNHNN and SYGVQD (reference sequence). The CDR3 runs 13 residues. This CDR3 is CASSEAWGREAFF.

The chain joins TRBV20-1 to TRBJ2-7; no DNA is available, so the TRBD2 call from TCRdb remains unchecked. This CDR3 is built from 11 residues. Per germline, CDR1 DFQATT and CDR2 SNEGSKA (reference sequence). CDR3 sequence: CSARTPASQYF.

This sequence joins TRBV4-1 and TRBJ2-3. In germline, CDR1 is MGHRA, CDR2 YSYEKL. CDR3 length: 14 residues. The CDR3 sequence: CASSLLLATDTQYF.

By frequency, this clonotype registers medium-sized. The V call is TRBV6-4, the J call TRBJ2-2. The CDR3 has 15 amino acids. CDR1 and CDR2 from the germline V gene are MRHNA and SNTAGT. CDR3 in amino acids: CASSDSTEDTGELFF.

The gene calls are TRBV11-2 and TRBJ2-3; the TCRdb D gene call, TRBD1, has no DNA to confirm it. Germline CDR1 and CDR2: SGHAT and FQNNGV. The CDR3 extends over 17 amino acids. The CDR3 reads CASSPTGTGLSTDTQYF.

The CDR3 loop reads CASRRTLYNEQFF. J is TRBJ2-1 and V is TRBV28; as DNA is missing, the TRBD1 call by TCRdb cannot be tested. The CDR3 is made up of 13 amino acids. Looked up from germline, CDR1 is MDHEN and CDR2 is SYDVKM. The full variable domain, in which reference TRBV28 and TRBJ2-1 provide the parts outside the CDR3, is DVKVTQSSRYLVKRTGEKVFLECVQDMDHENMFWYRQDPGLGLRLIYFSYDVKMKEKGDIPEGYSVSREKKERFSLILESASTNQTSMYLCASRRTLYNEQFFGPGTRLTVL.

This chain joins TRBV20-1 and TRBJ2-7; TCRdb's assignment of TRBD1 cannot be checked, as there is no DNA. The germline CDR1 and CDR2 sequences are DFQATT and SNEGSKA (reference sequence). The CDR3 is 15 amino acids. The CDR3 protein is CSARDTKGGIYEQYF.

Measured by frequency, this clonotype is medium-sized (0.01 to 0.1%). The rearrangement uses TRBV6-1 and TRBJ2-3; the TRBD2 assignment by TCRdb is unverifiable without DNA. The CDR3 loop spans 15 amino acids. Germline V gives CDR1 MNHNS, CDR2 SASEGT. CDR3 loop: CASSSLAGGADTQYF.

The chain employs TRBV11-1 and TRBJ2-7; TCRdb outputs TRBD1, but without DNA this stays unchecked. Germline V gene data show CDR1 as SGHAT and CDR2 as FQDESV (reference sequence). The CDR3 sequence is 14 residues long. The CDR3 loop reads CASSLNGDTYEQYF.

V gene TRBV6-6 combines with J gene TRBJ2-7; checking the TCRdb D call of TRBD1 is not possible without DNA. Germline V gene lookup returns CDR1 MNHNY and CDR2 SVGAGI (reference sequence). The CDR3 totals 14 residues. The CDR3 sequence is CASSFRDTSYEQYF.

The CDR3: CASSFGRASTDTQYF. The chain joins TRBV7-9 to TRBJ2-3. The V gene's germline CDR1 is SEHNR and CDR2 FQNEAQ (reference sequence). This CDR3 contains 15 residues.

The chain joins TRBV28 to TRBJ2-3; TCRdb proposes TRBD2, but this gene call is untestable without DNA. The CDR3 is made up of 16 amino acids. The germline V gene has CDR1 MDHEN and CDR2 SYDVKM. The CDR3 here is CASSPLAGGGTDTQYF.